The clone carrying this TCR beta chain was found many times. The antigen remains undetermined. Trimming took 2 bases from V and 6 from J, leaving 11 bases between them. This CDR3 comprises 13 residues. Germline V gene sequence: CDR1 SGHTA, CDR2 FQGNSA. cDNA was made from roughly 470 ng RNA using alpha and beta constant primers. Separate chain-specific third strand synthesis with multiplexing indices produced the alpha and beta libraries. From the 5' RACE reads, TCRdb called clonotypes with MiXCR, one entry per CDR3 protein. In the table there are 9,500 to 11,000 distinct CDR3 sequences, roughly 5.6% of which are singletons. The data are from a study of HIV-infected patients and healthy controls. Overall study: In about 90% of the 16 patients, CD4 counts climbed slightly after three months but remained subnormal. General study results and limits: When repertoires were size-matched, rare events in HIV-infected data became overweighted.

Whole blood was used without fractionation, so all unsorted peripheral T cells were included. Enrollment excluded donors with tumors, hepatitis B or C, or recent vaccination. The gene calls are TRBV7-2 and TRBJ2-7, with TRBD2 as a possible D gene (6 bases). The sequencing used blood, collected before antiretroviral therapy. This clonotype was obtained from an adult with HIV infection. CDR3 in DNA: TGTGCCAGCAGCTTATCCGCGGGGAGCGAGCAGTACTTC. Amino acid sequence: CASSLSAGSEQYF. The full variable domain, in which reference TRBV7-2 and TRBJ2-7 provide the parts outside the CDR3, is GAGVSQSPSNKVTEKGKDVELRCDPISGHTALYWYRQSLGQGLEFLIYFQGNSAPDKSGLPSDRFSAERTGGSVSTLTIQRTQQEDSAVYLCASSLSAGSEQYFGPGTRLTVT.